The TCR beta chain described here comes from a study of cytomegalovirus exposure and HLA in healthy donors. Study summary: Within an early data release were about 80 million unique TCRs drawn from HLA-typed donors.

CDR3 length: 12 amino acids. Trimming cost V 6 bases and J 2 bases; bases outside gene matches: 0. In germline, CDR1 is LGHNA, CDR2 YNFKEQ. Whole-study results and caveats: Presence/absence analyses assumed roughly uniform sequencing depth across donors, which may not hold. Both high specificity and high sensitivity reportedly marked the classifier's diagnosis of cytomegalovirus status.

On this clone itself: Its antigen is not identified.

PCR employed 60 Vbeta and 13 Jbeta primers. In the original workflow: A later analysis counted about 80 million unique TCR beta chains, around 10 million shared. TCRdb's copy holds only in-frame clones and misses some; the assay was immunoSEQ multiplex PCR. The V and J calls and clone size come from that table; D and trimming were worked out from the DNA. The data show 100,000 to 150,000 clones, 84% seen once. The V gene is TRBV4-2, the J gene TRBJ1-2, with 7 bases fitting TRBD1. The sample was PBMCs. The receptor was derived from a man between 50 and 59 years old in good health and CMV-seronegative. The CDR3 sequence is CASRQGNYGYTF. The CDR3 DNA sequence: TGTGCCAGCAGACAGGGGAACTATGGCTACACCTTC.